At least ten counts were recorded for the clone carrying this T cell receptor beta chain. Its target is not known. Using RNA transcripts as the source, TCR beta CDR3 regions were amplified. The study used the HTBI primer set for a first-round RT-PCR of the TCR CDR3. Via MiXCR, TCRdb re-called the multiplex PCR reads, giving one row per CDR3 protein. This table holds about 200,000 distinct CDR3 sequences, about 15% found once. Absent ophthalmopathy progression within 18 months defined stable Graves' hyperthyroidism. Diagnosing involved the use of clinical symptoms, serum thyroxine and TRAb, thyroid ultrasound and orbital computed tomography. Cells are PBMCs isolated from 10 ml of fresh blood. This entry belongs to a study of T cells in Graves' hyperthyroidism and ophthalmopathy. Overall study results and limits: Blood also contained most expanded thyroid clonotypes above 0.001.

The CDR3 totals 16 residues. V gave up 0 bases and J gave up 7 bases, with 22 bases separating them. Germline assignment: CDR1 DFQATT and CDR2 SNEGSKA (reference sequence). The sequencing sample was made of blood. The V and J genes are TRBV20-1 and TRBJ2-7; TRBD1 is a possible D gene (5 bases). The source of this sequence is a woman between 50 and 59 years old with Graves' hyperthyroidism. This chain's CDR3 is CSARDIQGQLWEEQYF. Here the CDR3 DNA reads TGCAGTGCTAGAGATATCCAGGGCCAACTTTGGGAAGAGCAGTACTTC.